These 5 T cell receptor beta chains share one sample of origin, sequenced in a study of blood T cell repertoires in COVID-19. Repertoires were generated with immunoSEQ multiplex PCR, while TCRdb's copy carries only in-frame clones and drops some. The sample records over 200,000 clones, over 80% being singletons. The sample taken for sequencing was peripheral blood. These receptors were collected from a human donor in a cohort sampled during active COVID-19.

The rearrangement joins TRBV6-2 or TRBV6-3 to TRBJ2-7; D is unresolved. The CDR3 is 12 amino acids. Trimming pared 0 bases from V and 6 bases from J, leaving 6 bases between. Looked up from germline, CDR1 is MNHEY and CDR2 is SVGEGT. CDR3 nucleotides: TGTGCCAGCAGTTACTCGAACAGCGAGCAGTACTTC. It yields the protein CASSYSNSEQYF.

The chain links TRBV4-3 to TRBJ1-1; perhaps TRBD1 as D (5 bases). This CDR3 has 15 residues. Germline CDR1 and CDR2: LGHNA and YSLEER. Trimming took off 0 bases at V and 3 bases at J, with 11 bases between the two ends. This CDR3 is CASSQDSWGDTEAFF. CDR3 bases: TGCGCCAGCAGCCAAGATAGTTGGGGGGACACTGAAGCTTTCTTT.

This clone turned up a few times. The V call is TRBV4-2, the J call TRBJ1-6, with a weak D call TRBD1 (5 bases). The CDR3 spans 16 residues. Trimming removed 0 bases at V and 7 bases at J, with 13 bases between. CDR1 LGHNA and CDR2 YNFKEQ come from the germline V gene. CDR3 coding DNA: TGTGCCAGCAGCCAAGAGGGGCAGCCAGGGAATTCACCCCTCCACTTT. Amino acid sequence: CASSQEGQPGNSPLHF.

The chain links TRBV7-9 to TRBJ2-2; maybe TRBD2 (5 bases). CDR1 and CDR2 from the germline V gene are SEHNR and FQNEAQ (reference sequence). Trimming took off 0 bases at V and 9 bases at J, with 5 bases between the two ends. CDR3 length equals 12 residues. In DNA form, the CDR3 reads TGTGCCAGCAGCTTAGCGACTAGGGAGCTGTTTTTT. This gives the protein CASSLATRELFF.

On this clone itself: Additional DNA sequences in this sample encode the identical CDR3. The chain employs TRBV7-2 and TRBJ2-7; 8 positions agree with TRBD1. This CDR3 contains 14 residues. Germline V CDR1 and CDR2: SGHTA, FQGNSA. The ends lost 5 bases at V and 1 base at J; junction bases unmatched: 4. DNA of the CDR3: TGTGCCAGCAGCCCCCGGACAGGGTCCTACGAGCAGTACTTC. Amino acid sequence: CASSPRTGSYEQYF. Full variable domain (rest looked up from reference TRBV7-2 and TRBJ2-7): GAGVSQSPSNKVTEKGKDVELRCDPISGHTALYWYRQSLGQGLEFLIYFQGNSAPDKSGLPSDRFSAERTGGSVSTLTIQRTQQEDSAVYLCASSPRTGSYEQYFGPGTRLTVT.